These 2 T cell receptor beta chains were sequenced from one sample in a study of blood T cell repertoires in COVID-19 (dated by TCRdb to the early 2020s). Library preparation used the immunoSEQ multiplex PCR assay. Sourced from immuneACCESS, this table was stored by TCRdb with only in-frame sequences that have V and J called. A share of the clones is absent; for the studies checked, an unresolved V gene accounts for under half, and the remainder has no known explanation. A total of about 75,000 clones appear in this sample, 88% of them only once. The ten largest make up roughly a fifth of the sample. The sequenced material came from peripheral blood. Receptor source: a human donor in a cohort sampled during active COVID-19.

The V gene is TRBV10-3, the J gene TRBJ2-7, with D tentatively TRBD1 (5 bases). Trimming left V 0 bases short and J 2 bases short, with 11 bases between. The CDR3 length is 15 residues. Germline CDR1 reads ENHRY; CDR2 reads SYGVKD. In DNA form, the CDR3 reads TGTGCCATCAGTGAGTCGACTCGACAGACCTACGAGCAGTACTTC. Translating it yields CAISESTRQTYEQYF.

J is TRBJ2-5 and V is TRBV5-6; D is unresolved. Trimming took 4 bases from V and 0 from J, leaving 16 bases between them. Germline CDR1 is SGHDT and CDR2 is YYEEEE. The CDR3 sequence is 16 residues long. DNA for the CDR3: TGTGCCAGCAGCCCACCAGACACGATATACCAAGAGACCCAGTACTTC. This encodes CASSPPDTIYQETQYF.